This TCR beta chain was recovered during a study of blood T cell repertoires in COVID-19. Looking at the study overall: Both acute and convalescent COVID-19 samples were obtained from the United States, Italy and Spain. From T cells, B-cell-depleted T cells, or PBMCs came the material, which was cDNA or gDNA.

Authors' analysis steps: Using reference gene primer amplification, nucleated cell counts were estimated. This table comes from immunoSEQ multiplex PCR, and its TCRdb copy is limited to in-frame clones, with some not included. D and trimming were read from the DNA, whereas the V and J calls and clone size are those reported in that table. The profile covers roughly 390,000 clones, with 85% appearing a single time and approximately 3.6% taken by the ten largest. Per the germline V gene, CDR1 is SGHRS and CDR2 is YFSETQ. This CDR3 region has 16 residues. The V gene lost 0 bases and the J gene lost 1 base, with 13 bases spanning the gap.

The sample consisted of peripheral blood. The sequence came from a woman aged 18-29 years with acute or convalescent COVID-19. The genes are TRBV5-1 and TRBJ1-1; D is unclear. The CDR3 here is CASSLERGQGNTEAFF. In nucleotides, the CDR3 is TGCGCCAGCAGCTTGGAACGGGGTCAAGGGAACACTGAAGCTTTCTTT.